The sequence of this TCR beta chain was determined in a study of blood T cell repertoires in COVID-19. The wider study: Researchers got acute and convalescent COVID-19 samples from the United States, Italy and Spain. The analysed material was cDNA or gDNA that came from T cells, B-cell-depleted T cells, or PBMCs.

J was trimmed by 0 bases and V by 0 bases; bases with no gene match: 3. The CDR3 has 17 residues. The germline V gene encodes CDR1 KGHSH and CDR2 LQKENI. A Seattle source enrolled patients during active infection and followed them longitudinally. Original processing notes: Reference gene primer amplification gave nucleated cell count estimates. Assay: immunoSEQ multiplex PCR; the TCRdb copy retains only in-frame clones and omits some. V and J calls and clone size are copied from that table; D and trimming were computed from the DNA. Of around 470,000 clones in the sample, roughly nine tenths were seen once.

The sample was peripheral blood. This clonotype originated in a man aged 18 to 35 with COVID-19, enrolled during active disease. This rearrangement joins TRBV18 to TRBJ1-3; the match to TRBD1 covers 9 bases. In DNA form, the CDR3 reads TGTGCCAGCTCACCACCGGGACAGGGCGACTCTGGAAACACCATATATTTT. Translation gives CASSPPGQGDSGNTIYF. The whole variable domain, filled in from reference TRBV18 and TRBJ1-3, reads NAGVMQNPRHLVRRRGQEARLRCSPMKGHSHVYWYRQLPEEGLKFMVYLQKENIIDESGMPKERFSAEFPKEGPSILRIQQVVRGDSAAYFCASSPPGQGDSGNTIYFGEGSWLTVV.